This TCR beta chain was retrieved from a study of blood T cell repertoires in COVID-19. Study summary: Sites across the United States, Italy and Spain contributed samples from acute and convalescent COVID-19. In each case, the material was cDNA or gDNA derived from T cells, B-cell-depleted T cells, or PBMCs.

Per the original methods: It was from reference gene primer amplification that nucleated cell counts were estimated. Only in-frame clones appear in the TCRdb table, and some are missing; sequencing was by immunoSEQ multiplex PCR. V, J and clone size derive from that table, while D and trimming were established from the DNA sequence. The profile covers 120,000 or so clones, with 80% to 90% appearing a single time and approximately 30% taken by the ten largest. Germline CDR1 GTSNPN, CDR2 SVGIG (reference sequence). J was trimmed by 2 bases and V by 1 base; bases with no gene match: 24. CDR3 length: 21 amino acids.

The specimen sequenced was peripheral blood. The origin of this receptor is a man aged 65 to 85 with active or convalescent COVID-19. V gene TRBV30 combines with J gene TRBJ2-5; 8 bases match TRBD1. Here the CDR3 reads CAWSDYRPGQDNPLIQETQYF. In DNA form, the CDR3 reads TGTGCCTGGAGTGACTATAGACCGGGACAGGATAATCCTCTTATTCAAGAGACCCAGTACTTC.